This TCR beta chain was profiled in a study of response to subunit inactivated influenza vaccine. This clonotype was recorded many times. Each CDR3 protein gets one entry after TCRdb re-called the RT-PCR reads with MiXCR. The sample records 150,000 to 200,000 distinct CDR3 sequences, about an eighth being singletons. Germline V gene data show CDR1 as SEHNR and CDR2 as FQNEAQ (reference sequence). Trimming left V 5 bases short and J 1 base short, with 4 bases between. The CDR3 has 12 amino acids. This same sample was also part of a study on T cells expressing NK-cell markers. As that report states: 5'RACE template switching with UMIs produced the TCR beta cDNA.

The material was CD8+ T cells sorted from PBMCs, obtained 12 days after vaccination. The chain links TRBV7-9 to TRBJ2-3, with no clear D. This receptor was taken from a man between 50 and 59 years old who received an inactivated influenza vaccine. CDR3 nucleotides: TGTGCCAGCAGCCCCCGCACAGATACGCAGTATTTT. Translating it yields CASSPRTDTQYF.